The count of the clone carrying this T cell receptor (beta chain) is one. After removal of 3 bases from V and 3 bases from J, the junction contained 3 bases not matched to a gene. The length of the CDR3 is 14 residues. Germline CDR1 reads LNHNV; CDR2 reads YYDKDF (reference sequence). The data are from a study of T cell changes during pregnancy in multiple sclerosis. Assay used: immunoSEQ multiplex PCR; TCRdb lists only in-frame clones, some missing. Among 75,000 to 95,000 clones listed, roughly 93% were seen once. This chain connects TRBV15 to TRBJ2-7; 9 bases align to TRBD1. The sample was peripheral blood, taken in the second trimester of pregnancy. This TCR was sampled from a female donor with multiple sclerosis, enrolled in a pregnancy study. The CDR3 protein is CATSRGTGHYEQYF. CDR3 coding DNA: TGTGCCACCAGCAGGGGGACAGGGCACTACGAGCAGTACTTC.